The source of this T cell receptor beta chain is a study of siplizumab effects on memory and regulatory T cells. Here immunoSEQ multiplex PCR was the method, and the copy in TCRdb shows in-frame clones only, minus some. The sample includes around 100,000 clones, 80% to 95% of them seen just once. The CDR3 sequence is 16 residues long. CDR1 is SNHLY and CDR2 is FYNNEI in the germline V gene. V trimming: 8 bases; J trimming: 2 bases; junction bases outside the gene matches: 12. This clone has only one observation. Sequencing was done on a sample of CD4+ T cells sorted from blood. V gene TRBV2 combines with J gene TRBJ2-3; 8 nucleotides match TRBD2. The receptor comes from a human donor in good health. The CDR3 region has the DNA TGTGCCAGCCGGTCTCTAAGCGGGGGACTCACAGATACGCAGTATTTT. The encoded protein is CASRSLSGGLTDTQYF.